These T cell receptor beta chains were read from a single sample in a study of T cells in Graves' hyperthyroidism and ophthalmopathy. From the multiplex PCR reads, TCRdb called clonotypes with MiXCR, one entry per CDR3 protein. The table has roughly 740,000 distinct CDR3 sequences, about 17% seen once. Input material: blood. These receptors were collected from a man aged 18 to 35 with Graves' hyperthyroidism. Each CDR3 is given without its conserved first and last residue.

v_gene: TRBV29-1
j_gene: TRBJ2-7
CDR3aa: SAKPDFYDEQY

v_gene: TRBV24-1
j_gene: TRBJ2-5
CDR3aa: ATSDSYRGETQY

v_gene: TRBV7-9
j_gene: TRBJ2-2
CDR3aa: ASSDGELF

v_gene: TRBV30
j_gene: TRBJ1-3
CDR3aa: AWSVGGGGNTIY

v_gene: TRBV7-2
j_gene: TRBJ1-6
CDR3aa: ASSRDNGSPLH

v_gene: TRBV3-1
j_gene: TRBJ2-5
CDR3aa: ASSHRRGRGQTSQY

v_gene: TRBV28
j_gene: TRBJ2-7
CDR3aa: ASSLRRYYEQY

v_gene: TRBV2
j_gene: TRBJ2-3
CDR3aa: ASSYNPDTQY

v_gene: TRBV7-2
j_gene: TRBJ2-7
CDR3aa: ASSVSGGSYEQY

v_gene: TRBV19
j_gene: TRBJ1-3
CDR3aa: ASSIGTAGNTIY

v_gene: TRBV5-1
j_gene: TRBJ2-7
CDR3aa: ASSFTQGPGGEQY

v_gene: TRBV6-2/TRBV6-3
j_gene: TRBJ2-1
CDR3aa: ASTLLAGGQGKNEQF

v_gene: TRBV12-3/TRBV12-4
j_gene: TRBJ2-7
CDR3aa: ASGVGRDEQY

v_gene: TRBV2
j_gene: TRBJ2-7
CDR3aa: ASSEQGAIYEQY

v_gene: TRBV20-1
j_gene: TRBJ2-1
CDR3aa: SAGAWGWSTNEQF

v_gene: TRBV12-5
j_gene: TRBJ2-7
CDR3aa: ASGVPGTDSYEQY

v_gene: TRBV6-2/TRBV6-3
j_gene: TRBJ1-1
CDR3aa: ASRRGRARMNTEAF

v_gene: TRBV6-5
j_gene: TRBJ2-2
CDR3aa: ASSYLTGPGELF

v_gene: TRBV28
j_gene: TRBJ2-1
CDR3aa: ASSLTLLASSYNEQF

v_gene: TRBV7-3
j_gene: TRBJ2-2
CDR3aa: ASSSTATGELF

v_gene: TRBV20-1
j_gene: TRBJ2-2
CDR3aa: SARDWLAGNTGELF

v_gene: TRBV12-3/TRBV12-4
j_gene: TRBJ2-1
CDR3aa: ASSLVQGNEQF

v_gene: TRBV7-2
j_gene: TRBJ2-3
CDR3aa: ASSLDPRADTQY

v_gene: TRBV15
j_gene: TRBJ2-5
CDR3aa: ATSRDPRETQY

v_gene: TRBV28
j_gene: TRBJ2-4
CDR3aa: ASSSLLAGKNIQY

v_gene: TRBV7-2
j_gene: TRBJ2-7
CDR3aa: ASSGPGTVYEQY

v_gene: TRBV24-1
j_gene: TRBJ2-1
CDR3aa: ATSDLSGDLNEQF

v_gene: TRBV20-1
j_gene: TRBJ2-7
CDR3aa: SARLTGVSYEQY

v_gene: TRBV28
j_gene: TRBJ2-2
CDR3aa: ASNSPGGYTGELF

v_gene: TRBV15
j_gene: TRBJ1-1
CDR3aa: ATSRDSGVNTEAF

v_gene: TRBV6-2/TRBV6-3
j_gene: TRBJ2-5
CDR3aa: ASRRIQGTQY

v_gene: TRBV7-8
j_gene: TRBJ2-1
CDR3aa: ASSEWFSSYNEQF

v_gene: TRBV11-3
j_gene: TRBJ2-2
CDR3aa: ASSLTLAGGGLADYTGELF

v_gene: TRBV19
j_gene: TRBJ1-1
CDR3aa: ASRKGQPSNTEAF

v_gene: TRBV2
j_gene: TRBJ1-5
CDR3aa: ASSDEGSGQPQH

v_gene: TRBV28
j_gene: TRBJ1-5
CDR3aa: ASSPGTGGAHQPQH

v_gene: TRBV2
j_gene: TRBJ2-7
CDR3aa: ASRPFRGTTYEQY

v_gene: TRBV20-1
j_gene: TRBJ2-7
CDR3aa: SARDPWTGITYEQY

v_gene: TRBV20-1
j_gene: TRBJ2-5
CDR3aa: SAYRTSGRAPETQY

v_gene: TRBV9
j_gene: TRBJ1-3
CDR3aa: ASSVEGDGYSGNTIY

v_gene: TRBV6-1
j_gene: TRBJ1-2
CDR3aa: ASSLTGENGYT

v_gene: TRBV27
j_gene: TRBJ1-4
CDR3aa: ASSRDSPNEKLF

v_gene: TRBV5-1
j_gene: TRBJ1-2
CDR3aa: ASSSPPTSYGYT

v_gene: TRBV20-1
j_gene: TRBJ2-5
CDR3aa: SASQGSQETQY

v_gene: TRBV7-9
j_gene: TRBJ2-2
CDR3aa: ASSPRQGELF

v_gene: TRBV28
j_gene: TRBJ1-2
CDR3aa: ASSPVGYGYT

v_gene: TRBV3-1
j_gene: TRBJ2-7
CDR3aa: ASSQDLSGRSYEQY

v_gene: TRBV19
j_gene: TRBJ2-1
CDR3aa: ASSRILAGGRREQF

v_gene: TRBV25-1
j_gene: TRBJ2-7
CDR3aa: ASSVTDRQQY

v_gene: TRBV12-3/TRBV12-4
j_gene: TRBJ1-4
CDR3aa: ASSDQGTTNEKLF

v_gene: TRBV4-1
j_gene: TRBJ2-1
CDR3aa: ASSQVGPVSSYNEQF

v_gene: TRBV12-3/TRBV12-4
j_gene: TRBJ1-4
CDR3aa: ASSFSGASGEKLF

v_gene: TRBV19
j_gene: TRBJ2-1
CDR3aa: ASSFPGINEQF

v_gene: TRBV29-1
j_gene: TRBJ2-7
CDR3aa: SVAPDRGQEQY